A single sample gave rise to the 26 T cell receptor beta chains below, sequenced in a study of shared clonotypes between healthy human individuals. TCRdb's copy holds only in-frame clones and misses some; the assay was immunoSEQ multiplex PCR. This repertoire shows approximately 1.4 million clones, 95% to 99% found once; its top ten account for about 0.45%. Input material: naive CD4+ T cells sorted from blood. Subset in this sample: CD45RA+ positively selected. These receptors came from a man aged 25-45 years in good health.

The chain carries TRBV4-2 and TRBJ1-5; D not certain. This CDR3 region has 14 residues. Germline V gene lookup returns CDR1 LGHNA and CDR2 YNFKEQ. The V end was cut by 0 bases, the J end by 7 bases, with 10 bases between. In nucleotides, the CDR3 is TGTGCCAGCAGCCAAGAAGCGCGCGGCCAGCCCCAGCATTTT. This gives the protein CASSQEARGQPQHF.

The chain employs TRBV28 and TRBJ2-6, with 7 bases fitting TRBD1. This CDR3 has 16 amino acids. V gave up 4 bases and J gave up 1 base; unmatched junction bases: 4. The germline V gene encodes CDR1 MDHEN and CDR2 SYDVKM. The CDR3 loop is CASSSFRGSGANVLTF. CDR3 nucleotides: TGTGCCAGCAGTTCCTTCAGGGGGTCTGGGGCCAACGTCCTGACTTTC.

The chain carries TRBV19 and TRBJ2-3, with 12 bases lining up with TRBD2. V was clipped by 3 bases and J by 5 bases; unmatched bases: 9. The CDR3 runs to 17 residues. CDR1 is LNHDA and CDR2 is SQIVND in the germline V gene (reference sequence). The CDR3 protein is CASSMRPLAGGVDTQYF. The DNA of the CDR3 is TGTGCCAGTAGTATGCGACCCCTAGCGGGAGGGGTAGATACGCAGTATTTT.

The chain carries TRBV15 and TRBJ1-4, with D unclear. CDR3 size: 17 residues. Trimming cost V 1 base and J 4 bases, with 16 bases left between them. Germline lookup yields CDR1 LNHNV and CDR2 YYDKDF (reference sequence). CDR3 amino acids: CATSRGRIGSINEKLFF. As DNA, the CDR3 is TGTGCCACCAGCAGAGGACGGATAGGGAGTATTAATGAAAAACTGTTTTTT.

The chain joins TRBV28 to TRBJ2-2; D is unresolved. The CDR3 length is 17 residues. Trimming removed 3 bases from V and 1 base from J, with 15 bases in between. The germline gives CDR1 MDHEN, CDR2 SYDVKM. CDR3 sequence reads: CASSFEQTNGNTGELFF. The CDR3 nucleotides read TGTGCCAGCAGTTTCGAACAAACAAATGGGAACACCGGGGAGCTGTTTTTT.

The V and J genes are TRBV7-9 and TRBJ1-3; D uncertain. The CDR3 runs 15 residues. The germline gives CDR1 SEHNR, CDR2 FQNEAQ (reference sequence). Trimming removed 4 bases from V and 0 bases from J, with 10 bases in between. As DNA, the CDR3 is TGTGCCAGCAGCTCGTTCAGTAGCTCTGGAAACACCATATATTTT. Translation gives CASSSFSSSGNTIYF.

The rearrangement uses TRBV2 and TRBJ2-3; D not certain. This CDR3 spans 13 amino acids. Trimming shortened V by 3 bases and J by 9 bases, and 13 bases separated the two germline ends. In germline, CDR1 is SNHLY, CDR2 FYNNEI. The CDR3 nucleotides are TGTGCCAGCAGTGAGTCTCCAGCAGCCACGCAGTATTTT. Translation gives CASSESPAATQYF.

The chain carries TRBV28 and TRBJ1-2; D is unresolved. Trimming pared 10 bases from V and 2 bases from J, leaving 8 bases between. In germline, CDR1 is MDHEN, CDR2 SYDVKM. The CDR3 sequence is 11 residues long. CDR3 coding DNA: TGTGCCACCGCCCTCAACTATGGCTACACCTTC. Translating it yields CATALNYGYTF.

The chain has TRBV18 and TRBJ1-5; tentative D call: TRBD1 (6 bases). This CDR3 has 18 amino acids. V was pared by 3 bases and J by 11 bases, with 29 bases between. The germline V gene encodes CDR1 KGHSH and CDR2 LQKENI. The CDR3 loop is CASSPDSGGFAGQKAQHF. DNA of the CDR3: TGTGCCAGCTCACCGGACAGTGGGGGATTCGCGGGCCAGAAGGCCCAGCATTTT.

CDR3: CSARHVEKLFF. The DNA of the CDR3 is TGCAGTGCTAGACACGTTGAAAAACTGTTTTTT. V usage is TRBV20-1 and J usage is TRBJ1-4; no clear D. CDR3 length equals 11 residues. Germline CDR1 reads DFQATT; CDR2 reads SNEGSKA (reference sequence). V was pared by 2 bases and J by 7 bases, with 5 bases between.

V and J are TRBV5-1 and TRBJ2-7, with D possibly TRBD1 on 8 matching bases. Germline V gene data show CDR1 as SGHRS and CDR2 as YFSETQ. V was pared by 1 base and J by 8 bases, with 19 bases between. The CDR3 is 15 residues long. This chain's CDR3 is CASSLSGGGTGKQYF. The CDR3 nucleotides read TGCGCCAGCAGCTTGTCTGGGGGAGGGACAGGCAAGCAGTACTTC.

CDR3 protein: CASSLGHPGELFF. CDR3 sequence (DNA): TGCGCCAGCAGCTTGGGACATCCCGGGGAGCTGTTTTTT. The J gene is TRBJ2-2, the V gene TRBV5-1; D is unclear. V lost 0 bases to trimming and J lost 6 bases, with 6 bases between them. The CDR3 loop spans 13 amino acids. Germline V gene sequence: CDR1 SGHRS, CDR2 YFSETQ.

For the CDR3, the DNA is TGTGCCAGCTCACCACAGGGGCTTCCCACCACCGGGGAGCTGTTTTTT. This encodes CASSPQGLPTTGELFF. The genes are TRBV18 and TRBJ2-2; a possible D gene is TRBD1 (5 bases). The germline V and J ends were trimmed by 1 base and 4 bases, with 13 bases remaining between them. The CDR3 has 16 amino acids. Germline-derived CDR1 and CDR2 are KGHSH and LQKENI.

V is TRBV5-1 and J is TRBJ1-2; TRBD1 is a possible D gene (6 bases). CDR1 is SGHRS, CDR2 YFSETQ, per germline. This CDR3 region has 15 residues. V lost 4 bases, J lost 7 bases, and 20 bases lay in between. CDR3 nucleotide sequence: TGCGCCAGCAGCGTGGACTTCAGGGGTGATGGTGGCTACACCTTC. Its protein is CASSVDFRGDGGYTF.

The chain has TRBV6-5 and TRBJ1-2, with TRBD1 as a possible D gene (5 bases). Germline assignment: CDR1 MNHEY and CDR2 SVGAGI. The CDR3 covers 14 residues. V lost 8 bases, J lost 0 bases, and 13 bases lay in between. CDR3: CASGMTASNYGYTF. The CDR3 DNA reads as TGTGCCAGCGGAATGACAGCCTCTAACTATGGCTACACCTTC.

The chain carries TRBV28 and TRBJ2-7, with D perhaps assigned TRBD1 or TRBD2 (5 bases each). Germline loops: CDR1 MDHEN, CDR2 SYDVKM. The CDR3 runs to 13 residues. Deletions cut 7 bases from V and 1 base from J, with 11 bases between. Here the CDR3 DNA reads TGTGCCAGCACCGAGGGGACGTCCTACGAGCAGTACTTC. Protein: CASTEGTSYEQYF.

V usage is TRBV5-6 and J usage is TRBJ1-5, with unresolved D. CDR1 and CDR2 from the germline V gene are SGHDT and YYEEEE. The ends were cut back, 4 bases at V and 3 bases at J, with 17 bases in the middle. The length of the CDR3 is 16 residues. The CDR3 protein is CASSLFRGRNNQPQHF. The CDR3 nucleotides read TGTGCCAGCAGCCTCTTTCGGGGTAGGAACAATCAGCCCCAGCATTTT.

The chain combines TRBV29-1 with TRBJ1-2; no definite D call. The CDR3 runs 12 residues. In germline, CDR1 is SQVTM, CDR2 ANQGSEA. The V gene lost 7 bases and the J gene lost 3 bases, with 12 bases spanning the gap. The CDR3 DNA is TGCAGCGCCATGGCCCAAGACTATGGCTACACCTTC. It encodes CSAMAQDYGYTF.

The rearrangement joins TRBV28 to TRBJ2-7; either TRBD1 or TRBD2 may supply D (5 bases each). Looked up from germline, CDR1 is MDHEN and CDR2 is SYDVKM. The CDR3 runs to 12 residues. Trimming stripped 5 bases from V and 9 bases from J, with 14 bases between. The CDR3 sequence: CASSRSETGQYF. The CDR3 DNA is TGTGCCAGCAGTCGTAGCGAAACAGGGCAGTACTTC.

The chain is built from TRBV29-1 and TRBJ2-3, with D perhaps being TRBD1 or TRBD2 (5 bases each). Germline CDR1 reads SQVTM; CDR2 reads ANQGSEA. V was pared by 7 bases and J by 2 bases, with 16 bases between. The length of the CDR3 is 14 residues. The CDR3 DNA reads TGCAGCGGGAGGACCAGGGACGCCACAGATACGCAGTATTTT. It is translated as CSGRTRDATDTQYF.

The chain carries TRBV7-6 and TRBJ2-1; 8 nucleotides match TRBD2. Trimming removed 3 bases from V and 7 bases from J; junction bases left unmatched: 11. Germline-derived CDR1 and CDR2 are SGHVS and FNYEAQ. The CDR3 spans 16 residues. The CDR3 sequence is CASSLGWRAGENEQFF. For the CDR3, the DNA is TGTGCCAGCAGCTTGGGCTGGAGAGCGGGAGAGAATGAGCAGTTCTTC.

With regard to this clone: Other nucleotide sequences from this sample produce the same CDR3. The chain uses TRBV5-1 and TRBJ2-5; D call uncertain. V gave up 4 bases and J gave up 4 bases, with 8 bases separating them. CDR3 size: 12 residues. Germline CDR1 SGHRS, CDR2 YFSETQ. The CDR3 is CASSPPGETQYF. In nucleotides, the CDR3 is TGCGCCAGCAGCCCCCCGGGAGAGACCCAGTACTTC.

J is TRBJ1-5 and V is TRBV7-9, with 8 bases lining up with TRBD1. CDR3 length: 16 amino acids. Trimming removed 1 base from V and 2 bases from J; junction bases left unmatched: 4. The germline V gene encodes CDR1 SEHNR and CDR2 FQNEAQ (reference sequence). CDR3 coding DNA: TGTGCCAGCAGCTTAGAGGCAGGGGGCGGCAATCAGCCCCAGCATTTT. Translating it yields CASSLEAGGGNQPQHF.

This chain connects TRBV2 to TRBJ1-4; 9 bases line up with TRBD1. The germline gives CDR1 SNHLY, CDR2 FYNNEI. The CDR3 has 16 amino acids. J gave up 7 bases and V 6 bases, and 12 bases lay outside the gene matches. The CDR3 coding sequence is TGTGCCAGCAGCCTCTTTAACAGGGGGCTCGGTGAAAAACTGTTTTTT. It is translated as CASSLFNRGLGEKLFF. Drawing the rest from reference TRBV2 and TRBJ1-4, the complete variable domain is EPEVTQTPSHQVTQMGQEVILRCVPISNHLYFYWYRQILGQKVEFLVSFYNNEISEKSEIFDDQFSVERPDGSNFTLKIRSTKLEDSAMYFCASSLFNRGLGEKLFFGSGTQLSVL.

Here the CDR3 reads CASSWGAGETQYF. The CDR3, as DNA: TGTGCCAGCAGTTGGGGAGCTGGGGAGACCCAGTACTTC. This chain uses TRBV2 with TRBJ2-5, with TRBD2 as a possible D gene (5 bases). The CDR3 extends over 13 amino acids. Germline assignment: CDR1 SNHLY and CDR2 FYNNEI. Trimming removed 5 bases from V and 5 bases from J, with 12 bases in between.

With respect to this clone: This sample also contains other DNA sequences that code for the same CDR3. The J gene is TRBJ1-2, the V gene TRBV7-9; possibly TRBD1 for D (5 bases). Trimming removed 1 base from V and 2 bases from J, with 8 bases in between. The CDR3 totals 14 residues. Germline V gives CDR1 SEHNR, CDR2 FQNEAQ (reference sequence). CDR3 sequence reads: CASSLVQGNYGYTF. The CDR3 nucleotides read TGTGCCAGCAGCTTAGTTCAGGGCAACTATGGCTACACCTTC. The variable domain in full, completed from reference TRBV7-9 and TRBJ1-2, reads DTGVSQNPRHKITKRGQNVTFRCDPISEHNRLYWYRQTLGQGPEFLTYFQNEAQLEKSRLLSDRFSAERPKGSFSTLEIQRTEQGDSAMYLCASSLVQGNYGYTFGSGTRLTVV.